This T cell receptor beta chain was observed in a study of regulatory T cells in long-lasting Graves disease. Study outcomes and limitations: Newly diagnosed disease favored TRBV20-1 and TRBJ2-1 over persistent disease.

Indicated time point: newly diagnosed GD, antithyroid drugs for less than 3 months. PBMCs provided the RNA from which the TCR library was made. V shed 5 bases and J 14 bases; nucleotides not matched to a gene: 8. The germline V gene has CDR1 MDHEN and CDR2 SYDVKM. CDR3 length equals 14 residues. The TCR beta library used iRepertoire HTBI primers with Arm-PCR amplification of CDR3. TCRdb fed the multiplex PCR reads into MiXCR, producing one record per CDR3 protein. The repertoire holds under 300,000 distinct CDR3 sequences, with roughly 18% as singletons. Many counts were recorded for this clonotype. Its antigen remains unidentified.

The TCR comes from a female donor with Graves disease. The material was peripheral blood mononuclear cells (PBMCs), obtained at new diagnosis, from a patient treated with antithyroid drugs. V gene TRBV28 combines with J gene TRBJ2-1; 14 bases line up with TRBD2. The CDR3 spells CASSPPGLAGEKFF. The CDR3 DNA follows: TGTGCCAGCAGTCCGCCGGGACTAGCGGGGGAGAAGTTCTTC.